The 24 T cell receptor beta chains listed next were all sequenced from one sample in a study of spatial heterogeneity in lung cancer (dated by TCRdb to between 2018 and 2021). Library preparation was by 5' RACE. Reads for this sample came from a NextSeq 500. Through fastp at Q25 and MiXCR, TCRdb rebuilt clones from the public reads, retaining in-frame beta chains. For every CDR3 protein sequence, its rows merge into one entry that carries the most common genes and DNA. The table for this sample lists about 23,000 distinct CDR3 sequences; around 4.7% of them were counted only once. The ten largest make up 4.5% to 6.5% of the sample. Sample time point, as interpreted from the label and publication: sample taken at primary tumor resection. The sequencing here drew on PBMCs, taken at surgery. The receptors come from a male donor with early-stage non-small cell lung cancer.

This clonotype came up many times. The chain combines TRBV11-2 with TRBJ1-6, with 7 bases that match TRBD1. Germline assignment: CDR1 SGHAT and CDR2 FQNNGV. Trimming removed 2 bases from V and 8 bases from J; junction bases left unmatched: 12. CDR3 length: 17 residues. The CDR3 is CASSLLSGRRGDSPLHF. CDR3 sequence (DNA): TGTGCCAGCAGCTTACTATCGGGACGCAGGGGGGATTCACCCCTCCACTTT.

This clonotype was found many times. This chain connects TRBV20-1 to TRBJ2-2; D gene uncertain. This CDR3 is built from 15 residues. Germline V gives CDR1 DFQATT, CDR2 SNEGSKA (reference sequence). Trimming removed 1 base at V and 0 bases at J, with 9 bases between. CDR3 region: CSARAGSTNTGELFF. CDR3 nucleotide sequence: TGCAGTGCTAGAGCCGGCAGCACGAACACCGGGGAGCTGTTTTTT.

By share, this clonotype ranks as medium-sized. The rearrangement uses TRBV29-1 and TRBJ1-5; the D gene is possibly TRBD1 (6 bases). The germline V and J ends were trimmed by 5 bases and 5 bases, with 13 bases remaining between them. This CDR3 has 13 amino acids. CDR1 SQVTM and CDR2 ANQGSEA come from the germline V gene. The CDR3 region is CSVQGTMDQPQHF. In nucleotides, the CDR3 is TGCAGCGTTCAAGGGACAATGGATCAGCCCCAGCATTTT.

The CDR3 DNA is TGTGCCAGCAGTTTAGGGGGGATCAATAATTCACCCCTCCACTTT. Protein: CASSLGGINNSPLHF. The rearrangement links TRBV27 to TRBJ1-6; tentative D call: TRBD1 (5 bases). Trimming pared 2 bases from V and 5 bases from J, leaving 10 bases between. This CDR3 contains 15 residues. Germline values: CDR1 MNHEY, CDR2 SMNVEV (reference sequence).

This clonotype has a count of ten or more. The chain is built from TRBV20-1 and TRBJ2-2, with TRBD2 matching over 11 bases. Germline lookup yields CDR1 DFQATT and CDR2 SNEGSKA (reference sequence). V lost 1 base to trimming and J lost 3 bases; unmatched junction nucleotides: 7. The length of the CDR3 is 17 residues. CDR3 residues: CSARGSSGGAHTGELFF. The CDR3 coding sequence is TGCAGTGCTAGAGGAAGTAGCGGGGGGGCCCACACCGGGGAGCTGTTTTTT.

This clonotype was recorded many times. The chain recombines TRBV29-1 with TRBJ2-5; no reliable D call. Germline V gene lookup returns CDR1 SQVTM and CDR2 ANQGSEA. V dropped 4 bases and J dropped 0 bases, with 6 bases sitting between them. The CDR3 is 12 residues long. The CDR3 region is CSVARYQETQYF. The CDR3, as DNA: TGCAGCGTTGCCAGGTACCAAGAGACCCAGTACTTC.

This clonotype was observed at least ten times. The rearrangement links TRBV12-3 or TRBV12-4 to TRBJ2-5; a weak D match, TRBD1 (6 bases). The V end was cut by 5 bases, the J end by 2 bases, with 15 bases between. The CDR3 covers 15 residues. This CDR3 reads CASSDEGVGQETQYF. CDR3 sequence (DNA): TGTGCCAGCAGTGACGAGGGGGTGGGGCAAGAGACCCAGTACTTC.

This clonotype appeared many times. CDR3 nucleotide sequence: TGTGCCAGCAGCGGGACACTGGGTCGGCCCCAGCATTTT. Encoded protein: CASSGTLGRPQHF. The chain has TRBV6-2 or TRBV6-3 and TRBJ1-5; D is perhaps TRBD1 (6 bases). Trimming shortened V by 6 bases and J by 9 bases, and 15 bases separated the two germline ends. Germline assignment: CDR1 MNHEY and CDR2 SVGEGT. The length of the CDR3 is 13 residues.

Ten or more counts support this clonotype. The chain uses TRBV6-2 or TRBV6-3 and TRBJ2-1; 13 bases match TRBD2. Per germline, CDR1 MNHEY and CDR2 SVGEGT. This CDR3 has 17 amino acids. The ends lost 0 bases at V and 8 bases at J; junction bases unmatched: 7. CDR3 DNA sequence: TGTGCCAGCAGTTACTCACTGTCACTAGCGGGAGGGGATGAGCAGTTCTTC. It specifies CASSYSLSLAGGDEQFF.

This clonotype was seen more than once but under ten times. The chain has TRBV6-6 and TRBJ2-7, with D possibly TRBD1 on 6 matching bases. The germline gives CDR1 MNHNY, CDR2 SVGAGI (reference sequence). V gave up 7 bases and J gave up 2 bases, with 21 bases separating them. This CDR3 is built from 16 residues. For the CDR3, the DNA is TGTGCCAGCATCTCATACCGCCAGGGGATGACCTACGAGCAGTACTTC. Translated: CASISYRQGMTYEQYF.

This clonotype was observed a handful of times. The chain combines TRBV5-4 with TRBJ2-2; 9 bases are shared with TRBD2. V shed 2 bases and J 4 bases; nucleotides not matched to a gene: 6. Germline values: CDR1 SGHNT, CDR2 YYREEE (reference sequence). The CDR3 totals 16 residues. CDR3 nucleotides: TGTGCCAGCAGCTTAGCACTAGCGGGCTTCACCGGGGAGCTGTTTTTT. Translating it yields CASSLALAGFTGELFF.

The table lists this clonotype with many counts. The rearrangement uses TRBV6-6 and TRBJ1-2; TRBD1 agrees at 8 bases. Germline V CDR1 and CDR2: MNHNY, SVGAGI (reference sequence). The CDR3 has 13 amino acids. CDR3 coding DNA: TGTGCTACGAGCAGGGGGCCCACTGATGGCTACACCTTC. This codes for CATSRGPTDGYTF.

This clonotype appeared many times. The V and J genes are TRBV5-5 and TRBJ2-3, with TRBD2 matching over 15 bases. Germline values: CDR1 SGHKS, CDR2 YYEKEE (reference sequence). The CDR3 is made up of 16 amino acids. Germline trimming cut 5 bases from V and 6 bases from J; bases unmatched to any gene: 7. The CDR3 nucleotides are TGTGCCAGCAGTTGGGGACTAGCGGGGGGAATGGATACGCAGTATTTT. As protein: CASSWGLAGGMDTQYF.

This clonotype was counted many times. The chain recombines TRBV20-1 with TRBJ2-1, with D unresolved. CDR3 size: 13 residues. Trimming pared 7 bases from V and 9 bases from J, leaving 19 bases between. CDR1 and CDR2 from the germline V gene are DFQATT and SNEGSKA (reference sequence). The CDR3 loop reads CSGHPRGYGEQFF. As DNA, the CDR3 is TGCAGTGGCCACCCGCGCGGTTACGGTGAGCAGTTCTTC.

This clonotype was counted ten times or more. V is TRBV18 and J is TRBJ2-2; no clear D. CDR1 and CDR2 (germline): KGHSH, LQKENI. Trimming removed 1 base at V and 5 bases at J, with 20 bases between. This CDR3 contains 18 residues. CDR3 sequence reads: CASSPLQGSVGRTGELFF. The CDR3 DNA follows: TGTGCCAGCTCACCACTTCAAGGTTCTGTGGGAAGGACCGGGGAGCTGTTTTTT.

In this sample, this clonotype turned up many times. V is TRBV11-2 and J is TRBJ2-2, with TRBD2 matching over 9 bases. Germline values: CDR1 SGHAT, CDR2 FQNNGV. The CDR3 has 16 amino acids. V lost 4 bases to trimming and J lost 1 base; unmatched junction nucleotides: 4. The CDR3 DNA reads TGTGCCAGCAGCTCAATAGCGGGGGTGAACACCGGGGAGCTGTTTTTT. This codes for CASSSIAGVNTGELFF. Full variable domain (rest looked up from reference TRBV11-2 and TRBJ2-2): EAGVAQSPRYKIIEKRQSVAFWCNPISGHATLYWYQQILGQGPKLLIQFQNNGVVDDSQLPKDRFSAERLKGVDSTLKIQPAKLEDSAVYLCASSSIAGVNTGELFFGEGSRLTVL.

Ten or more counts support this clonotype. The chain combines TRBV7-8 with TRBJ2-7, with D uncertain. Germline CDR1 reads SGHVS; CDR2 reads FQNEAQ. The CDR3 spans 16 residues. V shed 1 base and J shed 4 bases, with 17 bases lying between them. The CDR3: CASSLVSGVAGYEQYF. In nucleotides, the CDR3 is TGTGCCAGCAGCTTAGTGTCCGGAGTGGCTGGGTACGAGCAGTACTTC.

This clonotype was recorded at least ten times. V and J are TRBV20-1 and TRBJ2-3; 7 bases agree with TRBD2. V dropped 6 bases and J dropped 6; count of bases not matched to a gene: 15. The CDR3 runs 15 residues. CDR1 and CDR2 from the germline V gene are DFQATT and SNEGSKA (reference sequence). The CDR3 region has the DNA TGCAGTGCCTCCTCGGCGGTGGGGGGGGTGGATACGCAGTATTTT. Translating it yields CSASSAVGGVDTQYF.

This clonotype is termed medium-sized. This rearrangement joins TRBV28 to TRBJ1-5; TRBD1 aligns across 7 bases. V shed 5 bases, J shed 0 bases, and the junction held 10 bases outside the gene matches. The CDR3 has 17 amino acids. The germline gives CDR1 MDHEN, CDR2 SYDVKM. CDR3 in DNA: TGTGCCAGCAGTGGGAGGCGGACAGGAATTAGCAATCAGCCCCAGCATTTT. This encodes CASSGRRTGISNQPQHF.

A few counts support this clonotype. The chain is built from TRBV6-2 or TRBV6-3 and TRBJ2-5, with a weak D call TRBD2 (7 bases). The germline V gene encodes CDR1 MNHEY and CDR2 SVGEGT. This CDR3 comprises 15 residues. The ends were cut back, 2 bases at V and 7 bases at J, with 17 bases in the middle. The CDR3 is CASSYARGALMTQYF. CDR3 DNA sequence: TGTGCCAGCAGTTACGCTCGGGGGGCCCTAATGACCCAGTACTTC.

This clonotype has a count of ten or more. The chain employs TRBV3-1 and TRBJ1-1; D is undetermined. V lost 4 bases and J 6 bases, leaving 12 bases between the germline ends. CDR3 length: 13 amino acids. Germline CDR1 LGHDT, CDR2 YNNKEL (reference sequence). The DNA for the CDR3 is TGTGCCAGCAGCCCTTCCCCCTTGGCTGAAGCTTTCTTT. The encoded protein is CASSPSPLAEAFF.

In its sample, this clonotype was seen many times. The chain has TRBV12-3 or TRBV12-4 and TRBJ1-5, with D unclear. V lost 5 bases to trimming and J lost 3 bases, with 14 bases between them. The CDR3 contains 15 residues. CDR3 sequence reads: CASSEGDVTNQPQHF. CDR3 DNA: TGTGCCAGCAGTGAGGGTGATGTTACCAATCAGCCCCAGCATTTT.

The sample holds many counts of this clonotype. The chain uses TRBV6-5 and TRBJ2-7, with 10 bases matching TRBD1. The CDR3 consists of 15 residues. Germline V lookup: CDR1 MNHEY, CDR2 SVGAGI. Trimming cost V 6 bases and J 0 bases; bases outside gene matches: 5. The CDR3 loop reads CASRRGQGTSYEQYF. CDR3 in DNA: TGTGCCAGCAGACGGGGACAGGGGACCTCCTACGAGCAGTACTTC.

The rearrangement uses TRBV12-3 or TRBV12-4 and TRBJ2-2; 7 nucleotides agree with TRBD1. CDR3 size: 16 residues. V shed 3 bases, J shed 4 bases, and the junction held 8 bases outside the gene matches. The CDR3, as DNA: TGTGCCAGCAGTTTGGGACCGGGACAGAGCACCGGGGAGCTGTTTTTT. Amino acid sequence: CASSLGPGQSTGELFF.